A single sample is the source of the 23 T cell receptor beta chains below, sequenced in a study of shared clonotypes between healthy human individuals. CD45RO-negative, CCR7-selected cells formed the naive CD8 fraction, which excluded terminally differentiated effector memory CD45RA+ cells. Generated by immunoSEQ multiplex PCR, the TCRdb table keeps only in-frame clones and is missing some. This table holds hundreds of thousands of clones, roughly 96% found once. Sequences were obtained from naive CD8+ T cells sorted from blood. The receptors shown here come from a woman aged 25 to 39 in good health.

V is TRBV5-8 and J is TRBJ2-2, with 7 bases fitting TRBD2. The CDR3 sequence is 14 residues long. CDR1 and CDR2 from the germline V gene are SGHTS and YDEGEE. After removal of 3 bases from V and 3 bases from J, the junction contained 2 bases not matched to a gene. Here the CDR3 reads CASSSGLDTGELFF. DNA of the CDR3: TGTGCCAGCAGCTCTGGACTAGACACCGGGGAGCTGTTTTTT.

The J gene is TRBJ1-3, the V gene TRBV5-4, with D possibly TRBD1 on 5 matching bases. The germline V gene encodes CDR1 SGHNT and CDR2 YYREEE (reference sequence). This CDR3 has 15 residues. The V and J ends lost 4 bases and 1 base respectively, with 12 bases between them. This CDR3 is CASSPEPGSGNTIYF. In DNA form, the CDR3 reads TGTGCCAGCAGCCCAGAACCAGGGTCTGGAAACACCATATATTTT.

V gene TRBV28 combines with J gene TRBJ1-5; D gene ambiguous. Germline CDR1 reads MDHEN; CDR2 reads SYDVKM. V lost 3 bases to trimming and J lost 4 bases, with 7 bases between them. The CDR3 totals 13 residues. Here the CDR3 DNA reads TGTGCCAGCAGTTTTGGACCTAATCAGCCCCAGCATTTT. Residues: CASSFGPNQPQHF. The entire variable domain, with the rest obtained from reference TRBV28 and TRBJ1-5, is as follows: DVKVTQSSRYLVKRTGEKVFLECVQDMDHENMFWYRQDPGLGLRLIYFSYDVKMKEKGDIPEGYSVSREKKERFSLILESASTNQTSMYLCASSFGPNQPQHFGDGTRLSIL.

The CDR3 reads CASSQYVPAGKQPQHF. CDR3 in DNA: TGTGCCAGCAGCCAATACGTTCCGGCAGGAAAACAGCCCCAGCATTTT. J is TRBJ1-5 and V is TRBV27, with D hard to call. The V gene's germline CDR1 is MNHEY and CDR2 SMNVEV (reference sequence). The CDR3 sequence is 16 residues long. Trimming took off 6 bases at V and 7 bases at J, with 22 bases between the two ends.

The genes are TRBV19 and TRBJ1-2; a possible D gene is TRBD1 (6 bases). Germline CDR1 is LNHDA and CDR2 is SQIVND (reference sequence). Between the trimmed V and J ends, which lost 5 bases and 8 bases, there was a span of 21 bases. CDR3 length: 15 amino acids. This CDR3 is CASSQQGRSSWGYTF. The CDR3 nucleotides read TGTGCCAGTAGTCAACAGGGACGGAGCTCTTGGGGCTACACCTTC. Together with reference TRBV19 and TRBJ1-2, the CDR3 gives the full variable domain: DGGITQSPKYLFRKEGQNVTLSCEQNLNHDAMYWYRQDPGQGLRLIYYSQIVNDFQKGDIAEGYSVSREKKESFPLTVTSAQKNPTAFYLCASSQQGRSSWGYTFGSGTRLTVV.

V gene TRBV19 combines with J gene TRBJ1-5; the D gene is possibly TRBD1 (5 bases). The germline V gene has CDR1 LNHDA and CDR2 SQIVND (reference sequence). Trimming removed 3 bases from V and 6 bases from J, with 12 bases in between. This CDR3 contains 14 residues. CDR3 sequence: CASSIRGMGQPQHF. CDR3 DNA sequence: TGTGCCAGTAGTATTCGGGGGATGGGTCAGCCCCAGCATTTT.

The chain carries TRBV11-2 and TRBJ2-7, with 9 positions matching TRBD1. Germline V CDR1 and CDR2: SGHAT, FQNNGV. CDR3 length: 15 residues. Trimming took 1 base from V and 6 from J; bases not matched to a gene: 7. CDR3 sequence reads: CASSLGPGTGREQYF. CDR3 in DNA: TGTGCCAGCAGCTTAGGCCCCGGGACAGGGCGCGAGCAGTACTTC.

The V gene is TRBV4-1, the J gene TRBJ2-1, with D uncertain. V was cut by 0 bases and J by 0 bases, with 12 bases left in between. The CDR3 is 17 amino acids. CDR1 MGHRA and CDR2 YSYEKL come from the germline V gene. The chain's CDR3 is CASSQDLWKSSYNEQFF. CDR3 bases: TGCGCCAGCAGCCAAGATCTCTGGAAAAGCTCCTACAATGAGCAGTTCTTC.

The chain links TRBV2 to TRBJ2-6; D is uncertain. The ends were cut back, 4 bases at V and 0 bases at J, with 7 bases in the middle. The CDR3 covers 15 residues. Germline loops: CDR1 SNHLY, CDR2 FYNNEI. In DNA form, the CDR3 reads TGTGCCAGCAGTGGGTTTGACTCTGGGGCCAACGTCCTGACTTTC. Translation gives CASSGFDSGANVLTF. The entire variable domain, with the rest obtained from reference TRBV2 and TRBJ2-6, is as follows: EPEVTQTPSHQVTQMGQEVILRCVPISNHLYFYWYRQILGQKVEFLVSFYNNEISEKSEIFDDQFSVERPDGSNFTLKIRSTKLEDSAMYFCASSGFDSGANVLTFGAGSRLTVL.

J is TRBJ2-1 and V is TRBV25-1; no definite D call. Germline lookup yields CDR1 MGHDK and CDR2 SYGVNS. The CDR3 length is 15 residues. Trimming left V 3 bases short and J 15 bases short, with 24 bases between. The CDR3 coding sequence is TGTGCCAGCAGTGAGCTAAAAGGACCCGCTAGTACGTTGTTCTTC. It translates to CASSELKGPASTLFF.

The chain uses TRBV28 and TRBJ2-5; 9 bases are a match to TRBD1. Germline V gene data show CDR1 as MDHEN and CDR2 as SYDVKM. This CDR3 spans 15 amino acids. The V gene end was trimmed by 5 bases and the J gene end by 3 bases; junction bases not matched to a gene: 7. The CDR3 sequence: CASSPAWDREETQYF. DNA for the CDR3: TGTGCCAGCAGTCCCGCCTGGGACAGGGAAGAGACCCAGTACTTC.

CDR3 in amino acids: CASSLAGAEGEQFF. The CDR3 DNA reads TGTGCCAGCAGCCTTGCGGGAGCTGAGGGTGAGCAGTTCTTC. The chain employs TRBV9 and TRBJ2-1; 7 bases agree with TRBD2. The V segment lost 4 bases and the J segment 9 bases; nucleotides outside the gene matches: 10. From germline, CDR1 is SGDLS and CDR2 YYNGEE. The CDR3 covers 14 residues.

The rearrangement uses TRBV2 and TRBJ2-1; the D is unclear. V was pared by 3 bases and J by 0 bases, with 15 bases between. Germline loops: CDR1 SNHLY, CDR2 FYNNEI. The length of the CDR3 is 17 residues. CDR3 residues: CASSDWKSKSSYNEQFF. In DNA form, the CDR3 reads TGTGCCAGCAGTGATTGGAAGAGTAAAAGCTCCTACAATGAGCAGTTCTTC.

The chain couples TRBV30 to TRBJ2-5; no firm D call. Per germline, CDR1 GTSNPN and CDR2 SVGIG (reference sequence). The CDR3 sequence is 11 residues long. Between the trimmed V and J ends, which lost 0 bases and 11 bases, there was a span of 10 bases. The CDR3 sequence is CAWSVGQEQYF. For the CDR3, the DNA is TGTGCCTGGAGTGTAGGTCAAGAGCAGTACTTC.

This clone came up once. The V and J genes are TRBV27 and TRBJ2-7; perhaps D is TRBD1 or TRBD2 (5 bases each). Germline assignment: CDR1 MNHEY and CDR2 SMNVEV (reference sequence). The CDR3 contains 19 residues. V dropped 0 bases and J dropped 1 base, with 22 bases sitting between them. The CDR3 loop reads CASSLSSGPPLRVSYEQYF. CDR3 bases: TGTGCCAGCAGTTTATCTTCGGGACCCCCCCTGCGGGTTTCCTACGAGCAGTACTTC.

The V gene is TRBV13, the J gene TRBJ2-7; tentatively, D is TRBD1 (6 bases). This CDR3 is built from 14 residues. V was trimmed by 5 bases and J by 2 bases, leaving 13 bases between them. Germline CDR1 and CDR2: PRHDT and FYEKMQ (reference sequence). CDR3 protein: CASSEGHPAYEQYF. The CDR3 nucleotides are TGTGCCAGCAGCGAGGGACACCCTGCCTACGAGCAGTACTTC.

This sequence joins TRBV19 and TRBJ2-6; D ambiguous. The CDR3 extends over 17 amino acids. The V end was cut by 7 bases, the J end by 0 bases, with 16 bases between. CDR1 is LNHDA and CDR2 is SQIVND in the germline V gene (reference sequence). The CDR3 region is CASNGQPGRSGANVLTF. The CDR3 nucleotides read TGTGCCAGTAATGGTCAGCCGGGTCGCTCTGGGGCCAACGTCCTGACTTTC. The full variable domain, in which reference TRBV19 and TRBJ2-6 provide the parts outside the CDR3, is DGGITQSPKYLFRKEGQNVTLSCEQNLNHDAMYWYRQDPGQGLRLIYYSQIVNDFQKGDIAEGYSVSREKKESFPLTVTSAQKNPTAFYLCASNGQPGRSGANVLTFGAGSRLTVL.

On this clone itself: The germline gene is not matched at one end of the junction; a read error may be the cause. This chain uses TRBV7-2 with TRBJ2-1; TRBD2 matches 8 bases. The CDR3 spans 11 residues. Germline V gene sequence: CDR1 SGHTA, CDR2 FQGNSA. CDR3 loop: CASREPSGQIF. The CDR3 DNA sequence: TGTGCCAGCAGGGAGCCTAGCGGGCAGATCTTC.

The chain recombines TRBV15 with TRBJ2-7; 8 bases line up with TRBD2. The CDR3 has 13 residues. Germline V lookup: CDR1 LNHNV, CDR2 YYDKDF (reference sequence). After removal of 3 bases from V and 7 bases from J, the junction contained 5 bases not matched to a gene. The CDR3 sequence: CATSSGRGGEQYF. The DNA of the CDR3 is TGTGCCACCAGCAGCGGGAGGGGCGGGGAGCAGTACTTC. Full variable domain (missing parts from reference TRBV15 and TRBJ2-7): DAMVIQNPRYQVTQFGKPVTLSCSQTLNHNVMYWYQQKSSQAPKLLFHYYDKDFNNEADTPDNFQSRRPNTSFCFLDIRSPGLGDTAMYLCATSSGRGGEQYFGPGTRLTVT.

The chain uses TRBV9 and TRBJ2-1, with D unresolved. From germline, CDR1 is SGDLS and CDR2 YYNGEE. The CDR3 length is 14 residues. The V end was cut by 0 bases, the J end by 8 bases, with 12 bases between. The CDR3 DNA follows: TGTGCCAGCAGCGTAGTGGGCAGCCAGGATGAGCAGTTCTTC. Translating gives CASSVVGSQDEQFF.

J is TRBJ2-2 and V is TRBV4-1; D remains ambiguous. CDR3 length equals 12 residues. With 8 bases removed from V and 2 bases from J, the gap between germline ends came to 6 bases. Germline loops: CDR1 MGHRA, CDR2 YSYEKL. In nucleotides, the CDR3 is TGCGCCAGCCTTGCTAACACCGGGGAGCTGTTTTTT. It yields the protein CASLANTGELFF.

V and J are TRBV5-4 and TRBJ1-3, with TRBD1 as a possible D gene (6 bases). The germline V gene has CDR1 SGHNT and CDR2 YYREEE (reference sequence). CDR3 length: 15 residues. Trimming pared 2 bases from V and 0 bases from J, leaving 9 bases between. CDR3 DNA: TGTGCCAGCAGCTTTACAGGGAGCTCTGGAAACACCATATATTTT. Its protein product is CASSFTGSSGNTIYF.

The CDR3 is CASRMGQGHGELFF. CDR3 sequence (DNA): TGTGCCAGTAGAATGGGACAGGGGCACGGGGAGCTGTTTTTT. V gene TRBV19 combines with J gene TRBJ2-2, with 10 bases that match TRBD1. CDR1 and CDR2 (germline): LNHDA, SQIVND (reference sequence). The CDR3 contains 14 residues. J was trimmed by 7 bases and V by 6 bases; bases with no gene match: 5.